This TCR beta chain was sequenced during a study of metastatic and nonmetastatic thyroid tumors. TCRdb re-called the PCR reads with MiXCR. The top ten hold 2.5% to 3.5% of the sample, which has roughly 48,000 clones, under 20% seen once. There are many counts of this clone. In the same sample, other DNA sequences code for this CDR3. Per the germline V gene, CDR1 is SEHNR and CDR2 is FQNEAQ (reference sequence). This CDR3 comprises 15 residues. Between the trimmed V and J ends, which lost 3 bases and 6 bases, there was a span of 15 bases. Nobody among the patients had been given any treatment before thyroid surgery.

V gene TRBV7-9 combines with J gene TRBJ2-4; D perhaps matches TRBD2 (6 bases). The specimen was blood. The clonotype comes from a female donor with papillary thyroid cancer or a benign thyroid nodule (not recorded which). Some clones in this sample may be carry-over from other donors' samples. The CDR3 here is CASSLAGTGVNIQYF. Here the CDR3 DNA reads TGTGCCAGCAGCTTGGCTGGGACGGGGGTAAACATTCAGTACTTC.